The 20 T cell receptor beta chains given below trace back to one sample, sequenced in a study of blood T cell repertoires in COVID-19. Measured with immunoSEQ multiplex PCR; TCRdb has only the in-frame clones, and not every one. Here the sample spans about 200,000 clones, around 92% being singletons. Sequencing was done on a sample of peripheral blood. These receptors all come from a man aged 30 to 45 with acute or convalescent COVID-19.

The V gene is TRBV4-2, the J gene TRBJ2-3; tentatively, D is TRBD2 (5 bases). The CDR3 contains 18 residues. Germline V gene lookup returns CDR1 LGHNA and CDR2 YNFKEQ. V lost 0 bases and J lost 2, with 18 bases in between. Here the CDR3 reads CASSQEPTSPLVTDTQYF. As DNA, the CDR3 is TGTGCCAGCAGCCAAGAACCCACTAGTCCCCTTGTCACAGATACGCAGTATTTT.

The chain links TRBV10-2 to TRBJ2-5; a weak D match, TRBD1 (5 bases). Germline V gives CDR1 WSHSY, CDR2 SAAADI. The V end lost 8 bases, the J end lost 3 bases, and 13 bases lay between the germline ends. The CDR3 has 13 residues. The CDR3 is CASRKTDEETQYF. As DNA, the CDR3 is TGCGCCAGCCGAAAGACAGATGAAGAGACCCAGTACTTC.

This chain uses TRBV5-1 with TRBJ1-2; unclear D gene. The CDR3 totals 13 residues. V lost 5 bases and J 4 bases, leaving 12 bases between the germline ends. CDR1 is SGHRS and CDR2 is YFSETQ in the germline V gene. This CDR3 is CASSPRDPYGYTF. CDR3 sequence (DNA): TGCGCCAGCAGTCCGCGGGATCCCTATGGCTACACCTTC.

This chain links TRBV5-6 with TRBJ1-4; 10 bases map to TRBD1. V was clipped by 4 bases and J by 6 bases; unmatched bases: 6. CDR1 and CDR2 from the germline V gene are SGHDT and YYEEEE. The CDR3 loop spans 15 amino acids. CDR3 region: CASSLLGTGDEKLFF. The DNA of the CDR3 is TGTGCCAGCAGCCTGCTAGGGACAGGGGATGAAAAACTGTTTTTT.

V usage is TRBV2 and J usage is TRBJ2-7; the match to TRBD2 covers 7 bases. This CDR3 spans 13 amino acids. Germline CDR1 SNHLY, CDR2 FYNNEI. Germline trimming cut 7 bases from V and 1 base from J; bases unmatched to any gene: 4. For the CDR3, the DNA is TGTGCCAGCAAGGCGGGAGTTTCCTACGAGCAGTACTTC. Encoded protein: CASKAGVSYEQYF.

This chain uses TRBV3-1 (or the pseudogene TRBV3-2) with TRBJ2-2; TRBD1 matches at 8 bases. Germline V lookup: CDR1 LGHDT, CDR2 YNNKEL (reference sequence). J lost 3 bases, V lost 1 base, and 4 bases had no gene match. CDR3 size: 16 residues. CDR3 coding DNA: TGTGCCAGCAGCCAAGGGACAGGGCTATACACCGGGGAGCTGTTTTTT. Protein: CASSQGTGLYTGELFF.

This rearrangement joins TRBV11-3 to TRBJ2-3, with D possibly TRBD2 on 6 matching bases. The CDR3 runs to 16 residues. V lost 1 base and J lost 3, with 14 bases in between. CDR1 and CDR2 from the germline V gene are SGHNT and YENEEA. CDR3 in amino acids: CASSLGVPGVTDTQYF. CDR3 DNA sequence: TGTGCCAGCAGCTTAGGCGTTCCGGGGGTTACAGATACGCAGTATTTT. Variable domain in full (rest from reference TRBV11-3 and TRBJ2-3): EAGVVQSPRYKIIEKKQPVAFWCNPISGHNTLYWYLQNLGQGPELLIRYENEEAVDDSQLPKDRFSAERLKGVDSTLKIQPAELGDSAVYLCASSLGVPGVTDTQYFGPGTRLTVL.

This chain joins TRBV12-5 and TRBJ2-5; TRBD2 is a possible D gene (7 bases). CDR1 is LGHNT, CDR2 FRNRAP, per germline. V was shortened by 4 bases and J by 4 bases, with 16 bases between the two germline ends. The CDR3 runs 15 residues. The CDR3 region is CASGYRGGVGETQYF. The CDR3 DNA reads TGTGCTAGTGGTTACCGAGGGGGGGTCGGAGAGACCCAGTACTTC.

V usage is TRBV4-1 and J usage is TRBJ1-4, with D maybe TRBD1 (6 bases). The germline V gene encodes CDR1 MGHRA and CDR2 YSYEKL. The CDR3 covers 20 residues. The germline V and J ends were trimmed by 4 bases and 7 bases, with 31 bases remaining between them. The DNA for the CDR3 is TGCGCCAGCAGCCGCAAAGGGCCCAGGGGAGATCCCTTTTCGGGTGAAAAACTGTTTTTT. The encoded protein is CASSRKGPRGDPFSGEKLFF.

This clone appeared a few times. The J gene is TRBJ2-3, the V gene TRBV5-6, with D possibly TRBD2 on 6 matching bases. The CDR3 covers 16 residues. Germline V gene sequence: CDR1 SGHDT, CDR2 YYEEEE. V dropped 4 bases and J dropped 6 bases, with 21 bases sitting between them. In nucleotides, the CDR3 is TGTGCCAGCAGCGTCCGGGACTCACCCCCAATGGATACGCAGTATTTT. Protein product: CASSVRDSPPMDTQYF. Full variable domain (rest looked up from reference TRBV5-6 and TRBJ2-3): DAGVTQSPTHLIKTRGQQVTLRCSPKSGHDTVSWYQQALGQGPQFIFQYYEEEERQRGNFPDRFSGHQFPNYSSELNVNALLLGDSALYLCASSVRDSPPMDTQYFGPGTRLTVL.

The chain carries TRBV5-1 and TRBJ2-3; 12 positions agree with TRBD2. The CDR3 sequence is 19 residues long. Germline CDR1 and CDR2: SGHRS and YFSETQ. With V trimmed by 4 bases and J by 2 bases, 14 bases remained unmatched. This chain's CDR3 is CASSSSGTSGRTDTDTQYF. DNA of the CDR3: TGCGCCAGCAGCAGTTCCGGGACTAGCGGGCGGACCGACACAGATACGCAGTATTTT.

V and J are TRBV6-5 and TRBJ1-4; 8 bases are a match to TRBD1. From germline, CDR1 is MNHEY and CDR2 SVGAGI. The junction had 7 bases not matched to a gene; V was cut back by 8 bases and J by 11 bases. The CDR3 is made up of 12 amino acids. Here the CDR3 reads CASGGQGLKLFF. The CDR3 nucleotides are TGTGCCAGCGGAGGACAGGGACTCAAACTGTTTTTT.

The V call is TRBV5-4, the J call TRBJ2-1; D possibly corresponds to TRBD1 (6 bases). The CDR3 sequence is 15 residues long. Germline V gene data show CDR1 as SGHNT and CDR2 as YYREEE (reference sequence). Trimming stripped 4 bases from V and 9 bases from J, with 20 bases between. This chain's CDR3 is CASSVERGSWGEQFF. As DNA, the CDR3 is TGTGCCAGCAGCGTCGAAAGGGGGTCATGGGGTGAGCAGTTCTTC.

The rearrangement uses TRBV11-2 and TRBJ2-6; 8 nucleotides agree with TRBD1. The length of the CDR3 is 18 residues. CDR1 is SGHAT, CDR2 FQNNGV, per germline. V dropped 6 bases and J dropped 1; count of bases not matched to a gene: 11. CDR3 sequence: CASSSPGQVLSGANVLTF. The CDR3 region has the DNA TGTGCCAGCAGTTCTCCGGGACAGGTGTTATCTGGGGCCAACGTCCTGACTTTC.

V usage is TRBV19 and J usage is TRBJ1-1; 8 positions agree with TRBD1. The CDR3 has 17 amino acids. Germline V CDR1 and CDR2: LNHDA, SQIVND (reference sequence). With 2 bases clipped from V and 5 bases from J, the junction kept 13 bases outside the gene matches. CDR3 amino acids: CASSIKPGQVFSTEAFF. The CDR3 DNA is TGTGCCAGTAGTATAAAGCCGGGACAGGTATTTTCTACTGAAGCTTTCTTT.

Details on this clone: A read error may account for a junction end that differs from germline. V gene TRBV7-7 combines with J gene TRBJ2-7; 10 bases are shared with TRBD2. Germline V gives CDR1 SSHAT, CDR2 FNYEAQ (reference sequence). The CDR3 is made up of 16 amino acids. CDR3 nucleotides: TGTGCTAGCAGCTTCGGGGAGCCTAGCGGGGGTTACGAGCAGTACTTC. Encoded protein: CASSFGEPSGGYEQYF.

The chain combines TRBV5-1 with TRBJ2-5; 7 bases line up with TRBD1. J lost 0 bases, V lost 2 bases, and 7 bases had no gene match. The CDR3 is 16 residues long. Germline assignment: CDR1 SGHRS and CDR2 YFSETQ. CDR3 in amino acids: CASSFSGQPHQETQYF. DNA of the CDR3: TGCGCCAGCAGCTTTTCGGGACAGCCGCACCAAGAGACCCAGTACTTC. The variable domain in full, with the rest retrieved from reference TRBV5-1 and TRBJ2-5, is KAGVTQTPRYLIKTRGQQVTLSCSPISGHRSVSWYQQTPGQGLQFLFEYFSETQRNKGNFPGRFSGRQFSNSRSEMNVSTLELGDSALYLCASSFSGQPHQETQYFGPGTRLLVL.

This chain links TRBV24-1 with TRBJ2-2; D unclear. V shed 5 bases and J shed 5 bases, with 8 bases lying between them. The germline V gene encodes CDR1 KGHDR and CDR2 SFDVKD. The CDR3 covers 13 residues. The CDR3 is CATSGFRTGELFF. The CDR3 DNA reads as TGTGCCACCAGTGGATTTCGGACCGGGGAGCTGTTTTTT.

V is TRBV11-2 and J is TRBJ1-6; TRBD1 is a possible D gene (5 bases). Per germline, CDR1 SGHAT and CDR2 FQNNGV. The germline V and J ends were trimmed by 1 base and 9 bases, with 16 bases remaining between them. The CDR3 length is 16 residues. The CDR3 here is CASSLVVQGRSSPLHF. The CDR3 DNA reads as TGTGCCAGCAGCTTAGTTGTTCAGGGCCGGAGTTCACCCCTCCACTTT.

This chain joins TRBV3-1 (or the pseudogene TRBV3-2) and TRBJ2-7; the D is unclear. The germline gives CDR1 LGHDT, CDR2 YNNKEL (reference sequence). The V end was cut by 4 bases, the J end by 0 bases, with 7 bases between. This CDR3 is 13 amino acids long. This CDR3 reads CASSLPSSYEQYF. The DNA of the CDR3 is TGTGCCAGCAGCCTTCCGAGCTCCTACGAGCAGTACTTC.